This T cell receptor (beta chain) comes out of a study of cytomegalovirus exposure and HLA in healthy donors. Study results and caveats: In an earlier analysis, most TCR beta V segments were productive about 87% or about 30% of the time.

The PCR made use of 60 Vbeta and 13 Jbeta primers. Clones were read by immunoSEQ multiplex PCR, and TCRdb kept only the in-frame ones, dropping some. This sample has some 150,000 clones, with roughly three quarters found just once. As for this clone: What it binds is unknown.

Germline CDR1 WNHNN, CDR2 SYGVQD (reference sequence). This CDR3 region has 15 residues. Trimming took off 4 bases at V and 0 bases at J, with 10 bases between the two ends. The V gene is TRBV10-1, the J gene TRBJ2-1, with a tentative D call TRBD2 (6 bases). The source material was PBMCs. This sequence was found in a man between 18 and 35 years old in good health and CMV-seropositive. The CDR3 spells CASSVGGTSYNEQFF. The CDR3 DNA sequence: TGCGCCAGCAGTGTTGGCGGGACCTCCTACAATGAGCAGTTCTTC.